A single sample gave rise to the 2 T cell receptor beta chains below, sequenced in a study of Graves' ophthalmopathy and Graves' hyperthyroidism. The authors amplified TCR beta CDR3 regions, and they did so from RNA transcripts for repertoire sequencing. First-round RT-PCR used HTBI primers; second-round multiplex PCR followed. TCRdb re-called the multiplex PCR reads with MiXCR, one entry per CDR3 protein. The top ten hold approximately 46% of the sample, which has about 700,000 distinct CDR3 sequences, about 44% seen once. Material for sequencing was peripheral blood. These TCRs come from an adult man with Graves' ophthalmopathy.

This clonotype was observed at least ten times. The chain joins TRBV29-1 to TRBJ2-7; D unresolved. V was clipped by 4 bases and J by 5 bases, with 15 bases between them. This CDR3 has 13 residues. CDR1 and CDR2 from the germline V gene are SQVTM and ANQGSEA. The CDR3 DNA reads TGCAGCGTTGTTGATGCACAAACCGACGAGCAGTACTTC. Encoded protein: CSVVDAQTDEQYF.

V gene TRBV25-1 combines with J gene TRBJ1-3; D is unresolved. The CDR3 has 11 amino acids. Germline V gene sequence: CDR1 MGHDK, CDR2 SYGVNS. CDR3 DNA: TGTACCACCTACTCTGGAAACACCATATATTTT. Translated: CTTYSGNTIYF.